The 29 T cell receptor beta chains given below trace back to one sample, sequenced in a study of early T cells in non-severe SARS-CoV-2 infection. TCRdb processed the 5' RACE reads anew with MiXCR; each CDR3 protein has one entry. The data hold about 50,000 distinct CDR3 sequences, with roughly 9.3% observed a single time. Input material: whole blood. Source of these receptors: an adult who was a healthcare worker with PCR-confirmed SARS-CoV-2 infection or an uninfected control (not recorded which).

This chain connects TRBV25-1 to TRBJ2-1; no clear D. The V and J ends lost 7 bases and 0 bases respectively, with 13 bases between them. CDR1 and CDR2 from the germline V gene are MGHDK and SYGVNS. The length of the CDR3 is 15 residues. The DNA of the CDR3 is TGTGCCAGCACCAAAGCAGGCAGCTCCTACAATGAGCAGTTCTTC. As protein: CASTKAGSSYNEQFF.

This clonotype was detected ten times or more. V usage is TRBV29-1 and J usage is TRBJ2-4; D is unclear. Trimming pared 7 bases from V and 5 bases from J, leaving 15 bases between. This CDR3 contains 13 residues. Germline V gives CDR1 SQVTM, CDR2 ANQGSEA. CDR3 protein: CSGAATGQNIQYF. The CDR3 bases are TGCAGCGGGGCCGCAACCGGGCAAAACATTCAGTACTTC.

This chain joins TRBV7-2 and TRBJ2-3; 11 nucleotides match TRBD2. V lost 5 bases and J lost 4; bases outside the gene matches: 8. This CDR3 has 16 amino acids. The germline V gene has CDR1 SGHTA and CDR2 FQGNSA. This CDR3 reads CASSRRTGLAADTQYF. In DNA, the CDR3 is TGTGCCAGCAGCAGAAGAACGGGACTAGCGGCAGATACGCAGTATTTT.

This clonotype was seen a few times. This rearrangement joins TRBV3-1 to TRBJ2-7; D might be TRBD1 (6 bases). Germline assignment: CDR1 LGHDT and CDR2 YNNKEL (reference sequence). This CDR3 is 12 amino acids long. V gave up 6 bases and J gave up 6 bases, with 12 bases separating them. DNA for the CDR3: TGTGCCAGCAGTCCACAGGGTTCCGAGCAGTACTTC. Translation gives CASSPQGSEQYF.

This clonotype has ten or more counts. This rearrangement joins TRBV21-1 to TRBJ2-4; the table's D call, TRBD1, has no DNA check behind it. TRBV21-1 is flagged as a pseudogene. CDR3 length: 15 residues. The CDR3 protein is CASSIRDSQKNIQYF. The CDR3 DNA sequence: TGTGCCAGCAGCATACGGGACAGCCAAAAAAACATTCAGTACTTC.

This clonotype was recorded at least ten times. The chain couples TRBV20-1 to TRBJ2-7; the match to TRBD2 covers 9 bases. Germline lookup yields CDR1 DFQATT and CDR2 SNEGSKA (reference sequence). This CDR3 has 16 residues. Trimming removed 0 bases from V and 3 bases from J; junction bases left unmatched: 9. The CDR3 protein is CSARDPRREGRYEQYF. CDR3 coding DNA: TGCAGTGCTAGAGATCCACGGCGGGAGGGCCGCTACGAGCAGTACTTC.

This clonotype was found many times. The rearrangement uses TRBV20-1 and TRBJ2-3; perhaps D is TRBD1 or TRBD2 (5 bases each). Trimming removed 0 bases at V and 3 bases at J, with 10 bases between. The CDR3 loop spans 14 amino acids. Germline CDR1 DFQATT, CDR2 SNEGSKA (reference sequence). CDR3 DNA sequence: TGCAGTGCTAGAGATCTGGGGGTGACAGATACGCAGTATTTT. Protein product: CSARDLGVTDTQYF.

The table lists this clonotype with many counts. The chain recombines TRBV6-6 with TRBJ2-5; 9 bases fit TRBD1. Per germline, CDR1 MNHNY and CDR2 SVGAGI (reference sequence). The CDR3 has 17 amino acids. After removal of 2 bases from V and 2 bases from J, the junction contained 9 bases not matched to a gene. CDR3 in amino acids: CASSYGVGTGNQETQYF. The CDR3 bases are TGTGCCAGCAGTTACGGGGTCGGGACAGGGAATCAAGAGACCCAGTACTTC.

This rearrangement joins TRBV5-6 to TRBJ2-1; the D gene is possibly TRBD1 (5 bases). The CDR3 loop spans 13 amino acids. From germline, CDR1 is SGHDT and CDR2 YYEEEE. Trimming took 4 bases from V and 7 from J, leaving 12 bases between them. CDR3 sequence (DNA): TGTGCCAGCAGCATCCTTTCAGGGAATGAGCAGTTCTTC. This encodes CASSILSGNEQFF.

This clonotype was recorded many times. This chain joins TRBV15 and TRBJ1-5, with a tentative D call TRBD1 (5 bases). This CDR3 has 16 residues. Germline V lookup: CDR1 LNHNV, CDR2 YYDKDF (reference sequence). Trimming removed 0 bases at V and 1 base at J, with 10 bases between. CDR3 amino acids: CATSRDLAGSNQPQHF. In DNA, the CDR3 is TGTGCCACCAGCAGAGATCTAGCAGGGAGCAATCAGCCCCAGCATTTT.

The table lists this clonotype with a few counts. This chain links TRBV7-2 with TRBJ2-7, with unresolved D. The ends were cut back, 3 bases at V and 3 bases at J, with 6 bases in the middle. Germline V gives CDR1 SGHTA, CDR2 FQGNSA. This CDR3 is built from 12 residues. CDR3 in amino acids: CASSLDHYEQYF. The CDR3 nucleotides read TGTGCCAGCAGCTTGGACCACTACGAGCAGTACTTC.

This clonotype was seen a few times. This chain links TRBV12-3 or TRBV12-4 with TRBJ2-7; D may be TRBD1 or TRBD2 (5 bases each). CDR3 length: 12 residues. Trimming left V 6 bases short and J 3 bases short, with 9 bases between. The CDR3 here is CASRGPIYEQYF. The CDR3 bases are TGTGCCAGCAGGGGACCGATCTACGAGCAGTACTTC.

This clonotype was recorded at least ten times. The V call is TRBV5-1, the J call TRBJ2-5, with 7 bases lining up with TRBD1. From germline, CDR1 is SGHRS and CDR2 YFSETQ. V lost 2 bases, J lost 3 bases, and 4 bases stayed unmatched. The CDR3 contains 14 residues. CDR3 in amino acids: CASSFGTAEETQYF. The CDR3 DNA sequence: TGCGCCAGCAGCTTCGGGACAGCCGAAGAGACCCAGTACTTC. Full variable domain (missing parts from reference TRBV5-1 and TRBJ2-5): KAGVTQTPRYLIKTRGQQVTLSCSPISGHRSVSWYQQTPGQGLQFLFEYFSETQRNKGNFPGRFSGRQFSNSRSEMNVSTLELGDSALYLCASSFGTAEETQYFGPGTRLLVL.

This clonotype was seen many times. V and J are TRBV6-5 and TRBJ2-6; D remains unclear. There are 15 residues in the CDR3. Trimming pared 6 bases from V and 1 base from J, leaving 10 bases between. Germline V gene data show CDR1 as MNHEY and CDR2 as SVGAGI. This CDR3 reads CASSPDGSGANVLTF. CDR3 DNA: TGTGCCAGCAGCCCCGACGGGTCTGGGGCCAACGTCCTGACTTTC.

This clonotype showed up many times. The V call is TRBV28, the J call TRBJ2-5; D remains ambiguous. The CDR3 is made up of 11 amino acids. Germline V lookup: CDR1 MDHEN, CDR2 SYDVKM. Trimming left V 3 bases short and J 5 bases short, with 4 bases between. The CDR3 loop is CASSFFETQYF. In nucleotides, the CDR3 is TGTGCCAGCAGTTTTTTTGAGACCCAGTACTTC.

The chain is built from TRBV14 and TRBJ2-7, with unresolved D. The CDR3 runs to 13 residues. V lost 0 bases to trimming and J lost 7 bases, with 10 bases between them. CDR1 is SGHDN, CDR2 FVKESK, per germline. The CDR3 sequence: CASSQEFFTEQYF. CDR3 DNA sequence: TGTGCCAGCAGCCAAGAATTTTTCACTGAGCAGTACTTC. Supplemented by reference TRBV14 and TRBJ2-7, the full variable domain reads EAGVTQFPSHSVIEKGQTVTLRCDPISGHDNLYWYRRVMGKEIKFLLHFVKESKQDESGMPNNRFLAERTGGTYSTLKVQPAELEDSGVYFCASSQEFFTEQYFGPGTRLTVT.

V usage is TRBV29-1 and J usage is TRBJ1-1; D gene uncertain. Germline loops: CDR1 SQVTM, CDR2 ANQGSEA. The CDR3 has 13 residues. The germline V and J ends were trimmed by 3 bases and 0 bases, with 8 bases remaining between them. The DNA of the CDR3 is TGCAGCGTTGAGGGCAGTTTGAACACTGAAGCTTTCTTT. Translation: CSVEGSLNTEAFF.

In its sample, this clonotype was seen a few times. The DNA for the CDR3 is TGTGCCAGCTCACCCAACGGGGCAGTTTACGAGCAGTACTTC. It encodes CASSPNGAVYEQYF. The J gene is TRBJ2-7, the V gene TRBV27; D could derive from TRBD1 or TRBD2 (5 bases each). Between the trimmed V and J ends, which lost 8 bases and 4 bases, there was a span of 18 bases. The CDR3 contains 14 residues. The germline gives CDR1 MNHEY, CDR2 SMNVEV (reference sequence).

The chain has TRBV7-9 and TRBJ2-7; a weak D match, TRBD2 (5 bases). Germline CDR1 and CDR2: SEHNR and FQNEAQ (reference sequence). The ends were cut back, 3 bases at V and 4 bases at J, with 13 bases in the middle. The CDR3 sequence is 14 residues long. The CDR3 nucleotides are TGTGCCAGCAGCTTGGACTTAGCCCCGTACGAGCAGTACTTC. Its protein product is CASSLDLAPYEQYF.

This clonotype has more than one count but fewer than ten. The CDR3, as DNA: TGTGCCAGCAGCCTCTACCGACAGGGAGGGTTTAATTCACCCCTCCACTTT. Its protein is CASSLYRQGGFNSPLHF. The chain recombines TRBV3-1 with TRBJ1-6; 7 nucleotides match TRBD1. The junction had 12 bases not matched to a gene; V was cut back by 4 bases and J by 6 bases. CDR3 size: 17 residues. Germline assignment: CDR1 LGHDT and CDR2 YNNKEL (reference sequence).

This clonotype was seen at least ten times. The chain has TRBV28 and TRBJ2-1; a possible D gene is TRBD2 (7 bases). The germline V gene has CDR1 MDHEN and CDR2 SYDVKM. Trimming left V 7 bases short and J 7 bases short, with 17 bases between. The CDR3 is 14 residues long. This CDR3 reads CASTQGGASNEQFF. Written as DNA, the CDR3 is TGTGCCAGCACTCAAGGGGGGGCCTCGAATGAGCAGTTCTTC.

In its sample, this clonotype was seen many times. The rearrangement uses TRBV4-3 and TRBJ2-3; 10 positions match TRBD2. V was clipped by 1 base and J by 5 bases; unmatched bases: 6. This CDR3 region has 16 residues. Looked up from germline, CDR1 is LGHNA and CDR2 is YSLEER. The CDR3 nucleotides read TGCGCCAGCAGCCAAGGTACTAGCGGGATCGGAGATACGCAGTATTTT. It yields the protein CASSQGTSGIGDTQYF.

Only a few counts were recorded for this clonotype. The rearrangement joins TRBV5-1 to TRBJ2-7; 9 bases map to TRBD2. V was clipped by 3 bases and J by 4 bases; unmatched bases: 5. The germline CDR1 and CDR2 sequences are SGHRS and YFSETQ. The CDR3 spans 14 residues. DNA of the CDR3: TGCGCCAGCAGCTGGCTGACTAGCGGTTACGAGCAGTACTTC. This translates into CASSWLTSGYEQYF.

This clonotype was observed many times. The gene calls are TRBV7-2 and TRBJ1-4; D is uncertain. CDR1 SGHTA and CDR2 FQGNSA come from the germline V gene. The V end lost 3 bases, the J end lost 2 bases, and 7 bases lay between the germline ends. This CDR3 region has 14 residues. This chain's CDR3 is CASSFGGTNEKLFF. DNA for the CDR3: TGTGCCAGCAGCTTTGGCGGGACTAATGAAAAACTGTTTTTT.

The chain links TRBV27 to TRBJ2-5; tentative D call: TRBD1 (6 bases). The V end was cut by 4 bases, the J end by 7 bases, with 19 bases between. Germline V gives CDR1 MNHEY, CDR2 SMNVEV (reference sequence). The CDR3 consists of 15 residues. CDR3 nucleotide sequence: TGTGCCAGCAGTTCCGGGGACACAGGGTATAGGACCCAGTACTTC. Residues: CASSSGDTGYRTQYF.

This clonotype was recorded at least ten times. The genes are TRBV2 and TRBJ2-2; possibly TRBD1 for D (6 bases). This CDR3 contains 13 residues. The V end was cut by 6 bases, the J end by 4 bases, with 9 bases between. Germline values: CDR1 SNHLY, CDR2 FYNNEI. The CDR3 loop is CASRLQGTGELFF. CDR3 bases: TGTGCCAGCAGATTACAGGGCACCGGGGAGCTGTTTTTT.

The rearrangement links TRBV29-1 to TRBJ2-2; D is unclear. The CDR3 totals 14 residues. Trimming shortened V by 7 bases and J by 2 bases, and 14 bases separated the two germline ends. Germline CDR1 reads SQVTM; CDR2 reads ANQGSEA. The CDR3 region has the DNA TGCAGCGCCACCGTGGCTGCCAACACCGGGGAGCTGTTTTTT. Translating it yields CSATVAANTGELFF.

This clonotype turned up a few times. Here the CDR3 reads CSASSGVYEQYF. DNA of the CDR3: TGCAGCGCCTCTAGCGGGGTATACGAGCAGTACTTC. The chain couples TRBV29-1 to TRBJ2-7, with TRBD2 matching 9 bases. Germline CDR1 SQVTM, CDR2 ANQGSEA. This CDR3 region has 12 residues. V dropped 7 bases and J dropped 4; count of bases not matched to a gene: 5.

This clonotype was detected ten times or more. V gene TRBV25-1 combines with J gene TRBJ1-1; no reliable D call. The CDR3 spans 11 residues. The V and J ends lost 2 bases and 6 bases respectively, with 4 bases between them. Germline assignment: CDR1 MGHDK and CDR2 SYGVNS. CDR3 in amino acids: CASSERAEAFF. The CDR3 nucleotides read TGTGCCAGCAGTGAAAGAGCTGAAGCTTTCTTT.